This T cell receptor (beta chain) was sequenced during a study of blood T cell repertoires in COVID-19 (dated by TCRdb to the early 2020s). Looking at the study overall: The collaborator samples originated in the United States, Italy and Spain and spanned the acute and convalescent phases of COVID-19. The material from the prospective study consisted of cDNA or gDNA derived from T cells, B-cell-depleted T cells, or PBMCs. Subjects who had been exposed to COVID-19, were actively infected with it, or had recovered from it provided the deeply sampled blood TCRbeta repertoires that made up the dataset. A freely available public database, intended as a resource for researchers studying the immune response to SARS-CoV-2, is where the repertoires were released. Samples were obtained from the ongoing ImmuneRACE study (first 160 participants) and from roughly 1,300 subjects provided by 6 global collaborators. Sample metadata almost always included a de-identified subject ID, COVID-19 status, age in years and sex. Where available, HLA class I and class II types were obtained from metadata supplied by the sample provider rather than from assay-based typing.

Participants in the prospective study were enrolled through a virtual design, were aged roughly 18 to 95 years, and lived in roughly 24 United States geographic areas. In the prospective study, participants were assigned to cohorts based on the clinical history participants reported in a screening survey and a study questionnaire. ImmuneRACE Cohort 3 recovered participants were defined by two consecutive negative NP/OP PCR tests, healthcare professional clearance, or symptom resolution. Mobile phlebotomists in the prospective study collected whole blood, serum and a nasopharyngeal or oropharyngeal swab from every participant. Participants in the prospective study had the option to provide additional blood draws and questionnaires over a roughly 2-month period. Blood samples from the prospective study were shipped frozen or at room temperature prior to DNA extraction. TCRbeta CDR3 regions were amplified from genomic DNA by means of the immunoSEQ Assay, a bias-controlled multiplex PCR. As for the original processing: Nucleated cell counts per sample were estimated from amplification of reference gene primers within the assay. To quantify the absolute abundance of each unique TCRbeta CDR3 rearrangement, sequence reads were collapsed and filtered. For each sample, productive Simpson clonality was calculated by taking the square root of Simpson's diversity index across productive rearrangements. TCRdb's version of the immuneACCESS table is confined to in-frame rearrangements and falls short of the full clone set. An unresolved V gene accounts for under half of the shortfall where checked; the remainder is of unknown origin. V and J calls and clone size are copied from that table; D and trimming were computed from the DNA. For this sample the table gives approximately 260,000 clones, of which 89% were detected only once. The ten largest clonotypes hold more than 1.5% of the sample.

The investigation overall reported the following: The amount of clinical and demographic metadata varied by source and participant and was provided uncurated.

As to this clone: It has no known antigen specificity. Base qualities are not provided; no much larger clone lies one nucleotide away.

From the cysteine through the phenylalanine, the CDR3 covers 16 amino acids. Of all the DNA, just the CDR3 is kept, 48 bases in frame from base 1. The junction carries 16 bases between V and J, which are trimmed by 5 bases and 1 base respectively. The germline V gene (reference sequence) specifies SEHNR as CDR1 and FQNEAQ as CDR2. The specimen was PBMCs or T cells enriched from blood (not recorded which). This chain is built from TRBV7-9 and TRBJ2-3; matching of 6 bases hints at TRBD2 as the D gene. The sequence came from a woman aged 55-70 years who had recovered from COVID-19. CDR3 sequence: CASSPSRGLGTDTQYF. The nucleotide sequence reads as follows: TGTGCCAGCAGCCCATCTCGGGGGTTAGGCACAGATACGCAGTATTTT. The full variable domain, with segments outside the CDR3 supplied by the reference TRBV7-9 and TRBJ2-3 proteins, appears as DTGVSQNPRHKITKRGQNVTFRCDPISEHNRLYWYRQTLGQGPEFLTYFQNEAQLEKSRLLSDRFSAERPKGSFSTLEIQRTEQGDSAMYLCASSPSRGLGTDTQYFGPGTRLTVL.